The source of this T cell receptor (beta chain) is a study of cytotoxic CD8 clonotypes in ibrutinib-treated CLL. Study in general: Following a median about twelve months of treatment, with a range of 6 to 36, response samples were taken. General study findings and limits: On treatment, the uncommon public clonotypes contracted or remained stable. Clonality was elevated at ibrutinib response and had returned toward baseline at progression. Samples from sustained-remission and progressing patients were taken at different times.

Sequenced by immunoSEQ multiplex PCR; TCRdb stores in-frame clones only, minus some. In the table there are about 140,000 clones, 75% to 95% of which are singletons. As concerns this clone: Its target is unknown.

Germline CDR1 SGHRS, CDR2 YFSETQ. The CDR3 length is 16 residues. Unmatched junction bases numbered 4, after V lost 0 bases and J lost 2 bases. This sequence was found in a human donor with chronic lymphocytic leukemia. The chain carries TRBV5-1 and TRBJ2-3, with 9 bases identical to TRBD1. The material was PBMCs, obtained after 12 months of ibrutinib treatment. In DNA form, the CDR3 reads TGCGCCAGCAGCTTGGGGACAGGGGTGGACACAGATACGCAGTATTTT. Translated: CASSLGTGVDTDTQYF. Looking up the rest from reference TRBV5-1 and TRBJ2-3 gives the full variable domain: KAGVTQTPRYLIKTRGQQVTLSCSPISGHRSVSWYQQTPGQGLQFLFEYFSETQRNKGNFPGRFSGRQFSNSRSEMNVSTLELGDSALYLCASSLGTGVDTDTQYFGPGTRLTVL.